Reported below is one TCR beta chain. This clonotype was counted many times. The antigen it recognizes is unknown. Base qualities are not provided; no much larger clone lies one nucleotide away. These reads were obtained on an Illumina NovaSeq 6000. Using 5'RACE with constant-segment primers, TCRalpha and TCRbeta cDNA libraries were constructed, with sample barcodes and unique molecular identifiers added in the process. Trizol reagent was used to extract RNA from every sample. The libraries were amplified in two PCR steps, and the second step added a second sample barcode and Illumina TruSeq adapters. Sequencing of the libraries was done on an Illumina NovaSeq, producing 2 x 150 bp paired-end reads. As for the original processing: Reads were demultiplexed and collapsed into UMI-guided consensus sequences with migec v1.2.7. Using mixcr v2.1.11, UMI consensuses were aligned to TRA and TRB V and J templates and then assembled into clonotypes. A clonotype was counted as expanded or contracted only if both edgeR and NoisET called the change significant, with noise models trained on biological replicates. For edgeR calls, a false discovery rate-adjusted p below 0.01 and a log2 fold-change threshold of 1 were applied. As an exploratory analysis of dynamics, max-normalized trajectories of the 1000 most abundant clonotypes were examined with PCA combined with hierarchical clustering. Separately sequenced CD4+ and CD8+ repertoires were used to assign the CD4 or CD8 phenotype of responding clones. The public reads were reanalyzed by TCRdb: fastp trimming at Q25, MiXCR alignment, in-frame beta chains only. Rows with one shared CDR3 protein collapse into an entry with the most common genes and DNA. These V and J calls originate from TCRdb's pipeline instead of the authors' own analysis. The sample contains under 35,000 distinct CDR3 sequences, about 16% of them found a single time. 1.4% of the sample is in the top ten clones.

According to the germline V gene, CDR1 reads LGHNT and CDR2 reads FRNRAP. Its CDR3 holds 17 amino acids, cysteine through phenylalanine. Only the CDR3 region is kept as DNA, spanning 51 bases read in frame from base 1. The junction shows trimming of 1 base on V and 5 bases on J, and the gene matches do not reach 8 bases of it. PBMCs were isolated by Ficoll-Paque density gradient centrifugation. This specimen comes from a study of T-cell memory formation after mild COVID-19 (dated by TCRdb to 2020 to 2023). Background for the entire study: TCR sequence clusters from the two donors were found to be largely donor specific. Longitudinal TCRalpha and TCRbeta repertoire sequencing tracked T-cell clones expanding and contracting after mild COVID-19 in two donors. Two young, previously healthy adult volunteers made up the cohort, one male and one female. On the study overall, not on this receptor specifically: Whether the second-wave clones peaking on day 37 were SARS-CoV-2 specific was not confirmed. Contracting CD4+ clones appeared mostly in the CM and EM memory subsets, whereas CD8+ clones were enriched in EMRA. Clones that contracted from day 15 to 85 showed balanced CD4/CD8 phenotypes, whereas a second wave of clones that expanded from day 15 to 37 leaned towards CD4+. The study included only a couple of mild cases, and larger cohorts that include severe cases with pre-infection samples were judged to be necessary. The detection of some responding clones in pre-infection memory suggests that pre-existing cross-reactive memory T cells joined the SARS-CoV-2 response.

The receptor chain draws on TRBV12-5 and TRBJ2-2; TRBD2 agrees with 9 junctional bases. Sample: PBMCs or a T cell subset sorted from them (not recorded which). This clonotype originated in an adult who had mild COVID-19 (a few samples of this study predate the infection). The sample titles of this study are shuffled in the database, so cell type and time point are left out. CDR3 loop: CASGLEGLAGETGELFF. The DNA sequence reads TGTGCTAGTGGTTTGGAGGGACTAGCCGGGGAAACCGGGGAGCTGTTTTTT.